This T cell receptor (beta chain) was found in a study of T cell changes during pregnancy in multiple sclerosis. Germline V gene sequence: CDR1 SGHAT, CDR2 FQDESV (reference sequence). V gave up 1 base and J gave up 5 bases; unmatched junction bases: 11. The CDR3 length is 17 residues. The method was immunoSEQ multiplex PCR; TCRdb's version includes in-frame clones alone and lacks a portion of them. The sample holds 15,000 to 20,000 clones; about four fifths are singletons and the top ten take approximately 9.1%. The input for sequencing was CD8+ T cells from peripheral blood mononuclear cells, taken in the second trimester of pregnancy. This chain links TRBV11-1 with TRBJ2-5; 9 bases fit TRBD1. The clonotype comes from a female donor in good health, enrolled as a control in a pregnancy study. In DNA form, the CDR3 reads TGTGCCAGCAGCTTAGGGCAACGGACAGGGGAAACCGAGACCCAGTACTTC. Translated: CASSLGQRTGETETQYF. Based on the CDR3 plus reference TRBV11-1 and TRBJ2-5, the full variable domain is EAEVAQSPRYKITEKSQAVAFWCDPISGHATLYWYRQILGQGPELLVQFQDESVVDDSQLPKDRFSAERLKGVDSTLKIQPAELGDSAMYLCASSLGQRTGETETQYFGPGTRLLVL.